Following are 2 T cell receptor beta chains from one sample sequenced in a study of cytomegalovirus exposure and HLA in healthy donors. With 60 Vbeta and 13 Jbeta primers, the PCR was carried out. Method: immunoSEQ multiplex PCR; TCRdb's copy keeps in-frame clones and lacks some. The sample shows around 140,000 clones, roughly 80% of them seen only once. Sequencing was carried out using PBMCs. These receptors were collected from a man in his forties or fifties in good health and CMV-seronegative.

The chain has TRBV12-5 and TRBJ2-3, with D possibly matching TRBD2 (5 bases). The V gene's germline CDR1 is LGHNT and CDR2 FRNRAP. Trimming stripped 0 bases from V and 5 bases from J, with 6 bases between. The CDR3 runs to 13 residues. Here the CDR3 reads CASGLVGGDTQYF. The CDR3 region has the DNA TGTGCTAGTGGTTTGGTCGGAGGAGATACGCAGTATTTT.

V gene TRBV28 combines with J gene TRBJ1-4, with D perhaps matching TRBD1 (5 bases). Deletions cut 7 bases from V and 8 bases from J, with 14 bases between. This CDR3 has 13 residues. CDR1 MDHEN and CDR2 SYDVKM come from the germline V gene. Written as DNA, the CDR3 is TGTGCCAGCAAGGGGCAGGATCGGGAAAAACTGTTTTTT. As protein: CASKGQDREKLFF.